These T cell receptor beta chains were read from a single sample in a study of blood T cells in healthy people across ages. TCRdb re-derived calls from the 5' RACE reads in MiXCR, one entry per CDR3 protein. Here the sample spans 1.5 million to 1.9 million distinct CDR3 sequences, approximately 39% being singletons. What was sequenced was blood. The receptors derive from a woman between 18 and 30 years old in good health. Each CDR3 is given with its conserved first and last residue. The order of the fields is J gene, D gene, V gene, clone size, CDR3 protein, CDR3 DNA. D genes are given only for firm matches. Only some rows state a clone size, as once, few, many or a class for expanded clones.

>TRBJ2-2|TRBD1|TRBV19|-
CASIWGQGAGELFF
TGTGCCAGTATATGGGGACAGGGGGCCGGGGAGCTGTTTTTT
>TRBJ2-5|TRBD2|TRBV3-1|many
CASSQDPSGEETQYF
TGTGCCAGCAGCCAAGATCCTAGCGGAGAAGAGACCCAGTACTTC
>TRBJ2-7|-|TRBV25-1|few
CASSDGRGVYYEQYF
TGTGCCAGCAGCGATGGACGGGGAGTTTATTACGAGCAGTACTTC
>TRBJ1-4|-|TRBV4-3|-
CVSRDPPNEKLFF
TGCGTCAGCAGGGACCCTCCAAATGAAAAACTGTTTTTT
>TRBJ2-3|-|TRBV6-5|-
CASSSLLPGDTQYF
TGTGCCAGCAGTTCCCTCCTTCCGGGTGATACGCAGTATTTT
>TRBJ1-5|-|TRBV28|few
CASFSRRGNQPQHF
TGTGCCAGCTTTTCCAGAAGAGGAAATCAGCCCCAGCATTTT
>TRBJ2-1|-|TRBV11-2|-
CASSRERVYNEQFF
TGTGCCAGCAGCCGAGAGCGGGTCTACAATGAGCAGTTCTTC
>TRBJ1-4|TRBD1|TRBV29-1|-
CSVEDWTGDGGTNEKLFF
TGCAGCGTTGAAGATTGGACAGGGGACGGTGGAACTAATGAAAAACTGTTTTTT
>TRBJ2-1|-|TRBV16|-
CASSQWRDNEQFF
TGTGCCAGCAGCCAATGGAGGGACAATGAGCAGTTCTTC
>TRBJ2-3|TRBD2|TRBV15|-
CATSSYSGGTDTQYF
TGTGCCACCAGCAGTTATAGCGGGGGCACAGATACGCAGTATTTT
>TRBJ2-5|-|TRBV27|few
CASPGQETQYF
TGTGCCAGCCCCGGGCAAGAGACCCAGTACTTC
>TRBJ1-1|-|TRBV27|-
CASSPLGEGGNTEAFF
TGTGCCAGCAGCCCGTTGGGTGAGGGGGGAAACACTGAAGCTTTCTTT
>TRBJ1-1|TRBD1|TRBV4-1|-
CASSSRQGITNTEAFF
TGCGCCAGCAGCTCACGACAGGGTATTACGAACACTGAAGCTTTCTTT
>TRBJ1-6|TRBD1|TRBV10-3|-
CAISEGTGWSPLHF
TGTGCCATCAGTGAAGGGACAGGGTGGTCACCCCTCCACTTT
>TRBJ2-3|-|TRBV6-5|-
CASSYPGEGTDTQYF
TGTGCCAGCAGTTACCCAGGGGAGGGCACAGATACGCAGTATTTT
>TRBJ2-1|TRBD2|TRBV5-5|many
CASSLGLAGGYEQFF
TGTGCCAGCAGCTTGGGTCTAGCGGGAGGCTATGAGCAGTTCTTC
>TRBJ2-7|-|TRBV6-6|-
CASSSAAISYEQYF
TGTGCCAGCAGTTCGGCGGCGATTTCCTACGAGCAGTACTTC
>TRBJ1-2|-|TRBV15|few
CATSREEGLGYTF
TGTGCCACCAGCAGAGAAGAGGGACTCGGCTACACCTTC
>TRBJ2-1|TRBD2|TRBV7-6|-
CASSTGLAGGLDEQFF
TGTGCCAGCAGCACGGGACTAGCGGGAGGATTGGATGAGCAGTTCTTC
>TRBJ2-3|-|TRBV7-9|once
CASSSGSHASTDTQYF
TGTGCCAGCAGCTCCGGTAGCCATGCTAGCACAGATACGCAGTATTTT
>TRBJ2-2|-|TRBV21-1|-
CASSKAENGTGELFF
TGTGCCAGCAGCAAAGCGGAGAATGGCACCGGGGAGCTGTTTTTT
>TRBJ2-1|TRBD2|TRBV9|-
CASSVDTAGGEQFF
TGTGCCAGCAGCGTAGATACTGCGGGGGGTGAGCAGTTCTTC
>TRBJ2-5|TRBD2|TRBV29-1|-
CSVQGGTGGPYNEQYF
TGCAGCGTCCAAGGGGGAACGGGAGGGCCATACAATGAGCAGTACTTC
>TRBJ1-2|TRBD1|TRBV28|-
CASSSLGQGAYGYTF
TGTGCCAGCAGTTCCCTGGGACAGGGGGCATATGGCTACACCTTC
>TRBJ2-1|-|TRBV27|-
CASSQWGYNEQFF
TGTGCCAGCAGCCAGTGGGGGTACAATGAGCAGTTCTTC
>TRBJ1-1|-|TRBV6-5|-
CASSYSPGAGTEAFF
TGTGCCAGCAGTTACTCTCCGGGGGCAGGCACTGAAGCTTTCTTT
>TRBJ2-1|TRBD2|TRBV28|-
CASFSGGIDEQFF
TGTGCCAGCTTTTCGGGGGGGATCGATGAGCAGTTCTTC
>TRBJ2-3|-|TRBV7-8|-
CASSYPQGWLDTQYF
TGTGCTAGCAGCTACCCGCAGGGGTGGTTAGATACGCAGTATTTT
>TRBJ1-2|TRBD1|TRBV6-2/TRBV6-3|few
CATSDRGYGYTF
TGTGCCACCTCGGACAGGGGCTATGGCTACACCTTC
>TRBJ2-7|TRBD2|TRBV27|few
CASSPTTSGRGEQYF
TGTGCCAGCAGTCCCACGACTAGCGGGAGAGGCGAGCAGTACTTC
>TRBJ2-1|TRBD2|TRBV12-3/TRBV12-4|few
CVSTSGSDAYNEQFF
TGTGTCTCGACTAGCGGGAGTGACGCCTACAATGAGCAGTTCTTC
>TRBJ2-7|-|TRBV28|-
CASSFSRQGSYEQYF
TGTGCCAGCAGTTTTTCGCGGCAGGGGTCCTACGAGCAGTACTTC
>TRBJ2-3|TRBD2|TRBV7-2|-
CASSSIAGGDTDTQYF
TGTGCCAGCAGCTCCATAGCGGGGGGGGACACAGATACGCAGTATTTT
>TRBJ2-1|TRBD2|TRBV7-2|few
CASRLAGVNEQFF
TGTGCCAGCAGACTAGCGGGAGTCAATGAGCAGTTCTTC
>TRBJ2-7|-|TRBV12-3/TRBV12-4|many
CASSLRQSSYEQYF
TGTGCCAGCAGTTTACGGCAGTCCTCCTACGAGCAGTACTTC
>TRBJ2-2|-|TRBV12-3/TRBV12-4|-
CASRQRDSLNTGELFF
TGTGCCAGCAGACAACGGGATAGCCTGAACACCGGGGAGCTGTTTTTT
>TRBJ1-3|TRBD1|TRBV29-1|-
CSAGTGGGGNTIYF
TGCAGCGCAGGGACAGGGGGCGGTGGAAACACCATATATTTT
>TRBJ2-4|-|TRBV12-3/TRBV12-4|few
CASSPGQPFRGKNIQYF
TGTGCCAGCAGCCCGGGACAACCGTTTAGGGGCAAAAACATTCAGTACTTC